This T cell receptor beta chain was sequenced in a study of technical replicates of blood from several donors. Only in-frame clones appear in the TCRdb table, and some are missing; sequencing was by immunoSEQ multiplex PCR. In the table there are around 70,000 clones, 93% of which are singletons. V lost 5 bases, J lost 0 bases, and 7 bases lay in between. Germline loops: CDR1 SQVTM, CDR2 ANQGSEA. This CDR3 contains 13 residues. Sequencing used T cells isolated from PBMCs. This receptor was identified in a human donor in good health. V is TRBV29-1 and J is TRBJ1-4; D not certain. Here the CDR3 reads CSVSQTTNEKLFF. CDR3 coding DNA: TGCAGCGTTTCTCAGACAACTAATGAAAAACTGTTTTTT.